A single sample gave rise to the 24 T cell receptor beta chains below, sequenced in a study of cytomegalovirus exposure and HLA in healthy donors. The PCR made use of 60 Vbeta and 13 Jbeta primers. The protocol was immunoSEQ multiplex PCR, while the TCRdb copy is restricted to in-frame clones and leaves out a portion. This table holds over 100,000 clones, around three fifths found once. The sequencing sample was made of PBMCs. Receptor source: a woman between 40 and 50 years old in good health and CMV-seronegative.

The sample holds a few counts of this clone. CDR3 sequence (DNA): TGTGCCATCAGTGAGTGGCGGGGGACTGAAGCTTTCTTT. As protein: CAISEWRGTEAFF. The rearrangement uses TRBV10-3 and TRBJ1-1; tentative D call: TRBD1 (5 bases). This CDR3 is built from 13 residues. V lost 1 base and J 5 bases, leaving 8 bases between the germline ends. Germline CDR1 and CDR2: ENHRY and SYGVKD.

The chain uses TRBV13 and TRBJ2-7; TRBD1 aligns across 11 bases. Per the germline V gene, CDR1 is PRHDT and CDR2 is FYEKMQ (reference sequence). The CDR3 loop spans 15 amino acids. Trimming at V came to 2 bases and at J to 3 bases, leaving 3 bases not matched to a gene. The CDR3 reads CASSLLGTGGYEQYF. The CDR3 DNA follows: TGTGCCAGCAGCTTATTAGGGACAGGGGGCTACGAGCAGTACTTC.

V gene TRBV4-2 combines with J gene TRBJ1-2; D unresolved. There are 14 residues in the CDR3. Trimming stripped 4 bases from V and 2 bases from J, with 11 bases between. Germline V lookup: CDR1 LGHNA, CDR2 YNFKEQ. The CDR3 region is CASSPGGGNYGYTF. The DNA for the CDR3 is TGTGCCAGCAGCCCCGGCGGAGGAAACTATGGCTACACCTTC.

This clone was detected a few times. This rearrangement joins TRBV18 to TRBJ2-3; D ambiguous. V lost 0 bases and J lost 6, with 13 bases in between. This CDR3 has 15 amino acids. The V gene's germline CDR1 is KGHSH and CDR2 LQKENI. The CDR3 loop is CASSPPNGAMDTQYF. The CDR3 DNA sequence: TGTGCCAGCTCACCACCGAATGGAGCGATGGATACGCAGTATTTT.

The chain carries TRBV2 and TRBJ2-6, with unresolved D. Trimming stripped 2 bases from V and 1 base from J, with 3 bases between. Per the germline V gene, CDR1 is SNHLY and CDR2 is FYNNEI. CDR3 length equals 14 residues. The chain's CDR3 is CASSETSGANVLTF. In DNA, the CDR3 is TGTGCCAGCAGTGAAACTTCTGGGGCCAACGTCCTGACTTTC.

The V call is TRBV7-9, the J call TRBJ1-4, with a weak D call TRBD1 (6 bases). Germline assignment: CDR1 SEHNR and CDR2 FQNEAQ (reference sequence). Trimming took off 1 base at V and 10 bases at J, with 13 bases between the two ends. There are 14 residues in the CDR3. The chain's CDR3 is CASSLEGRGPKLFF. DNA for the CDR3: TGTGCCAGCAGCTTAGAAGGCAGGGGCCCAAAACTGTTTTTT.

The chain links TRBV6-1 to TRBJ1-1, with D unclear. Germline V gives CDR1 MNHNS, CDR2 SASEGT. V was shortened by 4 bases and J by 3 bases, with 9 bases between the two germline ends. This CDR3 has 13 residues. Here the CDR3 DNA reads TGTGCCAGCAGTGCCGTGGCCGACACTGAAGCTTTCTTT. This gives the protein CASSAVADTEAFF.

The chain uses TRBV13 and TRBJ2-2; D is undetermined. Deletions cut 1 base from V and 5 bases from J, with 11 bases between. This CDR3 spans 15 amino acids. Germline V lookup: CDR1 PRHDT, CDR2 FYEKMQ (reference sequence). CDR3 amino acids: CASSLDVVYTGELFF. The CDR3 DNA follows: TGTGCCAGCAGCTTAGATGTTGTGTATACCGGGGAGCTGTTTTTT.

This clone was detected a few times. The V gene is TRBV28, the J gene TRBJ2-6; 7 nucleotides line up with TRBD2. The germline CDR1 and CDR2 sequences are MDHEN and SYDVKM. With V trimmed by 2 bases and J by 0 bases, 4 bases remained unmatched. The CDR3 is 17 amino acids. The CDR3: CASSLRGVRSGANVLTF. CDR3 nucleotide sequence: TGTGCCAGCAGTTTACGGGGGGTTCGCTCTGGGGCCAACGTCCTGACTTTC.

The chain joins TRBV27 to TRBJ1-1; weak D call: TRBD1 (6 bases). CDR3 length equals 15 residues. Germline lookup yields CDR1 MNHEY and CDR2 SMNVEV (reference sequence). V was trimmed by 6 bases and J by 1 base, leaving 15 bases between them. Here the CDR3 reads CASRWTATANTEAFF. The CDR3 nucleotides read TGTGCCAGCAGGTGGACAGCCACGGCGAACACTGAAGCTTTCTTT.

This rearrangement joins TRBV7-9 to TRBJ2-5; 7 bases are shared with TRBD1. Germline-derived CDR1 and CDR2 are SEHNR and FQNEAQ (reference sequence). This CDR3 comprises 16 residues. V lost 5 bases, J lost 7 bases, and 16 bases stayed unmatched. The CDR3 spells CASSPPESGQVRTQYF. As DNA, the CDR3 is TGTGCCAGCAGCCCCCCGGAATCCGGACAGGTTAGGACCCAGTACTTC.

The chain joins TRBV5-6 to TRBJ2-7, with TRBD2 matching over 7 bases. The germline gives CDR1 SGHDT, CDR2 YYEEEE. This CDR3 region has 13 residues. The ends lost 2 bases at V and 7 bases at J; junction bases unmatched: 6. The CDR3 nucleotides are TGTGCCAGCAGCTTTCAAAACGGGGGGGAGCAGTACTTC. Protein sequence: CASSFQNGGEQYF.

The rearrangement joins TRBV5-1 to TRBJ2-4; 11 bases are shared with TRBD1. Looked up from germline, CDR1 is SGHRS and CDR2 is YFSETQ. The CDR3 loop spans 15 amino acids. V shed 3 bases and J 3 bases; nucleotides not matched to a gene: 2. The CDR3 sequence is CASSSGQGDKNIQYF. The CDR3 bases are TGCGCCAGCAGCTCGGGACAGGGGGACAAAAACATTCAGTACTTC.

The chain is built from TRBV28 and TRBJ1-1, with D possibly being TRBD1 (5 bases). Trimming stripped 5 bases from V and 2 bases from J, with 15 bases between. Germline V gene sequence: CDR1 MDHEN, CDR2 SYDVKM. CDR3 length: 15 amino acids. The CDR3 spells CASSPGRRDNTEAFF. The DNA for the CDR3 is TGTGCCAGCAGTCCCGGAAGGAGGGACAACACTGAAGCTTTCTTT.

The rearrangement uses TRBV7-3 and TRBJ2-2; TRBD1 might be the D (8 bases). CDR1 SGHTA and CDR2 FQGTGA come from the germline V gene. The CDR3 has 17 residues. V was trimmed by 2 bases and J by 2 bases, leaving 15 bases between them. CDR3 bases: TGTGCCAGCAGCTTAGCCACAGGGGGGGGAAACACCGGGGAGCTGTTTTTT. Translating gives CASSLATGGGNTGELFF.

V usage is TRBV5-1 and J usage is TRBJ1-4, with D possibly being TRBD1 (6 bases). V lost 4 bases to trimming and J lost 0 bases, with 10 bases between them. This CDR3 is built from 15 residues. Germline V gives CDR1 SGHRS, CDR2 YFSETQ. The CDR3 DNA sequence: TGCGCCAGCAGCGTAGGGACATCAACTAATGAAAAACTGTTTTTT. This gives the protein CASSVGTSTNEKLFF.

The rearrangement joins TRBV7-9 to TRBJ1-1; unclear D gene. Germline CDR1 SEHNR, CDR2 FQNEAQ (reference sequence). V was shortened by 2 bases and J by 3 bases, with 10 bases between the two germline ends. This CDR3 has 14 residues. The CDR3 loop is CASSLSLGDTEAFF. In DNA, the CDR3 is TGTGCCAGCAGCTTAAGCCTCGGGGACACTGAAGCTTTCTTT. The full variable domain, in which reference TRBV7-9 and TRBJ1-1 provide the parts outside the CDR3, is DTGVSQNPRHKITKRGQNVTFRCDPISEHNRLYWYRQTLGQGPEFLTYFQNEAQLEKSRLLSDRFSAERPKGSFSTLEIQRTEQGDSAMYLCASSLSLGDTEAFFGQGTRLTVV.

V usage is TRBV9 and J usage is TRBJ1-1; the D gene is possibly TRBD1 (6 bases). The V end lost 4 bases, the J end lost 2 bases, and 15 bases lay between the germline ends. The germline V gene encodes CDR1 SGDLS and CDR2 YYNGEE. CDR3 size: 15 residues. Here the CDR3 reads CASSPHPGTNTEAFF. The CDR3 DNA reads TGTGCCAGCAGCCCCCACCCGGGGACAAACACTGAAGCTTTCTTT. Variable domain in full (rest from reference TRBV9 and TRBJ1-1): DSGVTQTPKHLITATGQRVTLRCSPRSGDLSVYWYQQSLDQGLQFLIQYYNGEERAKGNILERFSAQQFPDLHSELNLSSLELGDSALYFCASSPHPGTNTEAFFGQGTRLTVV.

This clone showed up just once. This rearrangement joins TRBV7-9 to TRBJ2-1; 9 positions match TRBD1. CDR3 length: 15 residues. CDR1 is SEHNR and CDR2 is FQNEAQ in the germline V gene (reference sequence). Trimming took 6 bases from V and 4 from J; bases not matched to a gene: 7. The CDR3 DNA sequence: TGTGCCAGCAGATCGACGGGACAGGGATACAATGAGCAGTTCTTC. Translation gives CASRSTGQGYNEQFF.

This clone has only one observation. The chain carries TRBV27 and TRBJ2-2; unclear D gene. The CDR3 length is 12 residues. V was pared by 2 bases and J by 6 bases, with 4 bases between. In germline, CDR1 is MNHEY, CDR2 SMNVEV (reference sequence). CDR3 in DNA: TGTGCCAGCAGTTTACGCGCCGGGGAGCTGTTTTTT. Protein: CASSLRAGELFF.

The chain joins TRBV9 to TRBJ2-3; TRBD2 agrees at 15 bases. Trimming cost V 0 bases and J 0 bases; bases outside gene matches: 8. The V gene's germline CDR1 is SGDLS and CDR2 YYNGEE. The CDR3 loop spans 20 amino acids. DNA for the CDR3: TGTGCCAGCAGCGTAGGGCTCCGGACTAGCGGGGGGGTTAGCACAGATACGCAGTATTTT. It is translated as CASSVGLRTSGGVSTDTQYF.

This chain links TRBV4-1 with TRBJ2-2; D may be TRBD1 (5 bases). CDR3 length: 15 amino acids. Between the trimmed V and J ends, which lost 2 bases and 7 bases, there was a span of 14 bases. Germline values: CDR1 MGHRA, CDR2 YSYEKL. The CDR3 loop reads CASSQQAQGVGELFF. The CDR3 DNA reads as TGCGCCAGCAGCCAACAGGCCCAGGGCGTCGGGGAGCTGTTTTTT.

The V gene is TRBV14, the J gene TRBJ2-1; 11 bases align to TRBD2. The CDR3 sequence is 16 residues long. J was trimmed by 5 bases and V by 2 bases; bases with no gene match: 5. Germline V gene data show CDR1 as SGHDN and CDR2 as FVKESK. The CDR3 loop is CASSQIILAGDNEQFF. CDR3 sequence (DNA): TGTGCCAGCAGCCAAATTATACTAGCGGGGGACAATGAGCAGTTCTTC.

This chain connects TRBV5-1 to TRBJ1-2; TRBD1 agrees at 9 bases. The CDR3 has 15 amino acids. The V segment lost 0 bases and the J segment 0 bases; nucleotides outside the gene matches: 0. The germline V gene encodes CDR1 SGHRS and CDR2 YFSETQ. The CDR3 DNA sequence: TGCGCCAGCAGCTTGGGGGACAGGGCTAACTATGGCTACACCTTC. Translating gives CASSLGDRANYGYTF. The full variable domain, its missing parts supplied by reference TRBV5-1 and TRBJ1-2, is KAGVTQTPRYLIKTRGQQVTLSCSPISGHRSVSWYQQTPGQGLQFLFEYFSETQRNKGNFPGRFSGRQFSNSRSEMNVSTLELGDSALYLCASSLGDRANYGYTFGSGTRLTVV.